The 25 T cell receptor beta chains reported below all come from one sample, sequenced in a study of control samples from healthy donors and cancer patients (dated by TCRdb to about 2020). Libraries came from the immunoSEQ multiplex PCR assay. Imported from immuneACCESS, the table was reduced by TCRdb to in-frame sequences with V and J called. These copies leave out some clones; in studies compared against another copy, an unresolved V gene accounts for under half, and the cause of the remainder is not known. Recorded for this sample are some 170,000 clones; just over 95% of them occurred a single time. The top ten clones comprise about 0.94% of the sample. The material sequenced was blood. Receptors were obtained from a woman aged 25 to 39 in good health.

The CDR3 DNA reads as TGTGCCAGCAGCTTAACTAGCGGGGGCCCTCTCTACGAGCAGTACTTC. This encodes CASSLTSGGPLYEQYF. This rearrangement joins TRBV7-9 to TRBJ2-7; 11 positions match TRBD2. The germline gives CDR1 SEHNR, CDR2 FQNEAQ (reference sequence). After removal of 2 bases from V and 3 bases from J, the junction contained 6 bases not matched to a gene. The CDR3 is made up of 16 amino acids.

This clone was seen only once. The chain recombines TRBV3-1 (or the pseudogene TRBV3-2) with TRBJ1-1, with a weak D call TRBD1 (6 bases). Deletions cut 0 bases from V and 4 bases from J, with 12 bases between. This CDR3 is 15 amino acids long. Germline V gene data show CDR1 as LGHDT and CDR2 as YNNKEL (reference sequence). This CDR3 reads CASSQDEQGGTEAFF. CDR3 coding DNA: TGTGCCAGCAGCCAAGATGAACAGGGAGGCACTGAAGCTTTCTTT.

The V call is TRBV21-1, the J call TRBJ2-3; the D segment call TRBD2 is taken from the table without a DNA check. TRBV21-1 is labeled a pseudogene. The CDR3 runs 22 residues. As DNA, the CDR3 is TGTGCCAGCAGCAAAAACCCCTTAGGGTTAAGAGGAGGAGCTCCATTTGCGGATACGCAGTATTTT. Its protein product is CASSKNPLGLRGGAPFADTQYF.

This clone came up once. CDR3 coding DNA: TGTGCCAGCAGCTCTATACTTCTCTCTGGAAACACCATATATTTT. It encodes CASSSILLSGNTIYF. The V and J genes are TRBV7-9 and TRBJ1-3, with unresolved D. Trimming removed 4 bases from V and 0 bases from J, with 10 bases in between. CDR1 and CDR2 from the germline V gene are SEHNR and FQNEAQ (reference sequence). The CDR3 extends over 15 amino acids. The entire variable domain, with the rest obtained from reference TRBV7-9 and TRBJ1-3, is as follows: DTGVSQNPRHKITKRGQNVTFRCDPISEHNRLYWYRQTLGQGPEFLTYFQNEAQLEKSRLLSDRFSAERPKGSFSTLEIQRTEQGDSAMYLCASSSILLSGNTIYFGEGSWLTVV.

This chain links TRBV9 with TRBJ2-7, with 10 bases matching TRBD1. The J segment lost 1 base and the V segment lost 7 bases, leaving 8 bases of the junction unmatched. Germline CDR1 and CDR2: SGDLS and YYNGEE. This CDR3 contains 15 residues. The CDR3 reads CASGKGQGKSYEQYF. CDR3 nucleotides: TGTGCCAGCGGTAAGGGACAGGGGAAATCCTACGAGCAGTACTTC.

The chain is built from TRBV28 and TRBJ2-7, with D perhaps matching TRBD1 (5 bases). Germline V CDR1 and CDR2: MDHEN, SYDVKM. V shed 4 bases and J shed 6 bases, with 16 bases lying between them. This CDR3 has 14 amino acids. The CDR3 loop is CASSWYRSDGEQYF. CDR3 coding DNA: TGTGCCAGCAGTTGGTACAGGTCTGATGGCGAGCAGTACTTC.

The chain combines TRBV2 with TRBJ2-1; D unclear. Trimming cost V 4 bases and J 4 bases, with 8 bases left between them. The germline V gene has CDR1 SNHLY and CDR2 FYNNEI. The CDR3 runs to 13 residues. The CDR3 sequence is CASSGLGYNEQFF. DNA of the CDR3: TGTGCCAGCAGTGGACTGGGATACAATGAGCAGTTCTTC. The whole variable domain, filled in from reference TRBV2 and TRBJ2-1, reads EPEVTQTPSHQVTQMGQEVILRCVPISNHLYFYWYRQILGQKVEFLVSFYNNEISEKSEIFDDQFSVERPDGSNFTLKIRSTKLEDSAMYFCASSGLGYNEQFFGPGTRLTVL.

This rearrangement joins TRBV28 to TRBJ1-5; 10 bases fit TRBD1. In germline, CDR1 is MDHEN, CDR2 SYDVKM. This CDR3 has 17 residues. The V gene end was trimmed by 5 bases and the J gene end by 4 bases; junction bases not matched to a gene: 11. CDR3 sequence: CASSIDRGPVRNQPQHF. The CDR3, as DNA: TGTGCCAGCAGTATCGACAGGGGGCCTGTTCGGAATCAGCCCCAGCATTTT.

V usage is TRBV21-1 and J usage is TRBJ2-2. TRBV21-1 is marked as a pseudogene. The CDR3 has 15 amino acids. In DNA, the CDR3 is TGTGCCAGTCATCAGGCGCCTGGGGACACCGGGGAGCTGTTTTTT. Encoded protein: CASHQAPGDTGELFF.

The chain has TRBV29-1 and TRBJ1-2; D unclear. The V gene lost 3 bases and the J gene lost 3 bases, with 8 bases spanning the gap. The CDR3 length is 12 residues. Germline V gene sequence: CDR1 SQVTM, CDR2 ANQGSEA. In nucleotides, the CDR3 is TGCAGCGTTGAGGCTGGTGACTATGGCTACACCTTC. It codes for CSVEAGDYGYTF.

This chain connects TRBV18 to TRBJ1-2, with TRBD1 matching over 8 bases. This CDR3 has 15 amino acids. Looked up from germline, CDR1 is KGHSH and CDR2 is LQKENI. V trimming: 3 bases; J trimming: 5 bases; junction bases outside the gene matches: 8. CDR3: CASSPGQDLGYGYTF. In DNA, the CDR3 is TGTGCCAGCTCACCGGGACAGGATTTGGGGTATGGCTACACCTTC.

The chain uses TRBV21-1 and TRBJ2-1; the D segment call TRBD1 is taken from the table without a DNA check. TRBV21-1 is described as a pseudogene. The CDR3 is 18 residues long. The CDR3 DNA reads TGTGCCAGCAGCAACCAGTGGTGTCCCTTTGGCCCCTACAATGAGCAGTTCTTC. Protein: CASSNQWCPFGPYNEQFF.

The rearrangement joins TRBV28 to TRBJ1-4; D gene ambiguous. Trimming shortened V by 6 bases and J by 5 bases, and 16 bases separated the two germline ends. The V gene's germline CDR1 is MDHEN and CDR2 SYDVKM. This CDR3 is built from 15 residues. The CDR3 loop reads CASRYPSPGNEKLFF. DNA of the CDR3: TGTGCCAGCAGATACCCGTCCCCCGGAAATGAAAAACTGTTTTTT.

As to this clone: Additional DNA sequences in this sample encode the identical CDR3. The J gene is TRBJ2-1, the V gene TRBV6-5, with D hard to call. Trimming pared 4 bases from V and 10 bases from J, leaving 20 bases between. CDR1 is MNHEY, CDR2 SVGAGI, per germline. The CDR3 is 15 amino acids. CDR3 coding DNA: TGTGCCAGCAGTTCCCCGGCCTCCCCGGCAATCGAGCAGTTCTTC. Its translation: CASSSPASPAIEQFF.

The CDR3 here is CSAAGQFSGANVLTF. As DNA, the CDR3 is TGCAGCGCCGCAGGACAATTCTCTGGGGCCAACGTCCTGACTTTC. The chain couples TRBV29-1 to TRBJ2-6, with TRBD1 as a possible D gene (5 bases). CDR1 and CDR2 from the germline V gene are SQVTM and ANQGSEA. CDR3 length equals 15 residues. V was cut by 7 bases and J by 0 bases, with 13 bases left in between.

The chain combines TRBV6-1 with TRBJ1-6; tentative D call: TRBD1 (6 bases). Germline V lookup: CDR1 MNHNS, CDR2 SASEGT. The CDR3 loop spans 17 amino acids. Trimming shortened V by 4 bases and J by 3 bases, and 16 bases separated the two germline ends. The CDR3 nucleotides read TGTGCCAGCAGTGCTTTGGGCAGGGGATTCTATAATTCACCCCTCCACTTT. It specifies CASSALGRGFYNSPLHF.

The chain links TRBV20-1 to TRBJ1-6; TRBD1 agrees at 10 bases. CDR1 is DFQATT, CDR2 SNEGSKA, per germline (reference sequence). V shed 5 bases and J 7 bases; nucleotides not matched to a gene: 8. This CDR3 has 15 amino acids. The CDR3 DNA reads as TGCAGTGCTCGTGACCGGGACAGGGGAAATTCACCCCTCCACTTT. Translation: CSARDRDRGNSPLHF.

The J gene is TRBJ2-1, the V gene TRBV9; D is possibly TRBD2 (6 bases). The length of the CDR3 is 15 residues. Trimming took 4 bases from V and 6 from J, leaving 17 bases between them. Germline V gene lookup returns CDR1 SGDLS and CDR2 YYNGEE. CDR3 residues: CASSPGTLGVNEQFF. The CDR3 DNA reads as TGTGCCAGCAGCCCCGGGACTCTTGGGGTCAATGAGCAGTTCTTC.

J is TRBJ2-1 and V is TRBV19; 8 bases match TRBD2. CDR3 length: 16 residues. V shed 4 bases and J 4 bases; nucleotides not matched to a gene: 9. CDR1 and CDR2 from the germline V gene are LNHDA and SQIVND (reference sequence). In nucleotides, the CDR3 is TGTGCCAGTAGTAAGGTCGGACTAGCCCCTTACAATGAGCAGTTCTTC. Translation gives CASSKVGLAPYNEQFF.

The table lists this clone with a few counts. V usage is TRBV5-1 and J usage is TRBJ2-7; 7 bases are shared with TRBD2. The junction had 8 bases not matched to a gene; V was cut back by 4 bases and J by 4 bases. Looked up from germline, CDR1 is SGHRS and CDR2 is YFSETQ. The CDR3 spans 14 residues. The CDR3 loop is CASSPTGTTYEQYF. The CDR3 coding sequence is TGCGCCAGCAGCCCGACCGGGACTACTTACGAGCAGTACTTC.

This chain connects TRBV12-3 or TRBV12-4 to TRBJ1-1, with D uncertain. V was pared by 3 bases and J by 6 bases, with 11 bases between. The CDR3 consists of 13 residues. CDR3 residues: CASSFGRLPEAFF. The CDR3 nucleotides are TGTGCCAGCAGTTTCGGACGGTTGCCTGAAGCTTTCTTT.

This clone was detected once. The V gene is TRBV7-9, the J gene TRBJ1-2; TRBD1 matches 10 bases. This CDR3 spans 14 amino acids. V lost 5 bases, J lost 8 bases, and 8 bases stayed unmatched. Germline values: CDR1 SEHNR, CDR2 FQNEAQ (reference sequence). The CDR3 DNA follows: TGTGCCAGCAGCCTCGACAGGGGGCGAGAGGGCTACACCTTC. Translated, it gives CASSLDRGREGYTF. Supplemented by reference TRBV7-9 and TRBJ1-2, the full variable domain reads DTGVSQNPRHKITKRGQNVTFRCDPISEHNRLYWYRQTLGQGPEFLTYFQNEAQLEKSRLLSDRFSAERPKGSFSTLEIQRTEQGDSAMYLCASSLDRGREGYTFGSGTRLTVV.

In nucleotides, the CDR3 is TGTGCCAGCAGTTACTCAGGGGAACTTTACGAGCAGTACTTC. This codes for CASSYSGELYEQYF. The rearrangement uses TRBV6-2 or TRBV6-3 and TRBJ2-7; D is possibly TRBD1 (5 bases). The CDR3 runs 14 residues. The V gene lost 0 bases and the J gene lost 4 bases, with 10 bases spanning the gap. Germline V gene sequence: CDR1 MNHEY, CDR2 SVGEGT.

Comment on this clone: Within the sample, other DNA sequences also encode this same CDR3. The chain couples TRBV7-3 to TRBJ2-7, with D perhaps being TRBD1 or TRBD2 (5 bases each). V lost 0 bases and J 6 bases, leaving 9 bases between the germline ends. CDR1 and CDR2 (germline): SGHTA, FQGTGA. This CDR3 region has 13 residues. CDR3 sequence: CASSLTGTGEQYF. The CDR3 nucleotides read TGTGCCAGCAGCTTAACGGGGACGGGCGAGCAGTACTTC.

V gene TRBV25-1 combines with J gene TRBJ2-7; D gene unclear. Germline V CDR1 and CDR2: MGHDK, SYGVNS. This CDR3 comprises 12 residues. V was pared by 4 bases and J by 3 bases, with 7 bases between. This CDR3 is CASSGSGYEQYF. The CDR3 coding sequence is TGTGCCAGCAGTGGAAGTGGCTACGAGCAGTACTTC.